The clone carrying this TCR beta chain was seen repeatedly, ten times or more. What it binds is not known. This specimen belongs to a study of T-cell reconstitution after alpha-beta-depleted transplantation in children. Study-level points and caveats: Certain patients had high TCRbeta diversity at day 60, and it came from recipient T cells and thymic progenitors that survived. Expanded graft clones, several hundred of them, were reportedly the source of alpha-beta T cells about two months after transplant. Newly generated T cells supplied most T-cell counts and diversity one year post-transplant.

Unique molecular identifiers were built into the TCRbeta library. TCRdb analysed the PCR reads with MiXCR anew, one entry per CDR3 protein. This sample has 700,000 or so distinct CDR3 sequences, with about 12% found just once. CDR1 is SGHDT and CDR2 is YYEEEE in the germline V gene. The CDR3 extends over 16 amino acids. J was trimmed by 6 bases and V by 4 bases; bases with no gene match: 11. The V and J genes are TRBV5-6 and TRBJ1-4; 8 bases match TRBD1. The clonotype originates from a girl aged 2-9 years with congenital amegakaryocytic thrombocytopenia, due to receive a stem cell transplant. Sequenced here: PBMCs, sampled before TCRalphabeta/CD19-depleted stem cell transplant. For the CDR3, the DNA is TGTGCCAGCAGCACACTAGACAGGGGAAGAGATGAAAAACTGTTTTTT. This gives the protein CASSTLDRGRDEKLFF. Full variable domain (outside the CDR3, taken from reference TRBV5-6 and TRBJ1-4): DAGVTQSPTHLIKTRGQQVTLRCSPKSGHDTVSWYQQALGQGPQFIFQYYEEEERQRGNFPDRFSGHQFPNYSSELNVNALLLGDSALYLCASSTLDRGRDEKLFFGSGTQLSVL.